This T cell receptor beta chain derives from a study of shared clonotypes between healthy human individuals. Produced via immunoSEQ multiplex PCR; TCRdb's table is partial and in-frame only. The sample records just over 2,000,000 clones, 85% to 95% being singletons. Trimming pared 2 bases from V and 0 bases from J, leaving 11 bases between. This CDR3 has 15 amino acids. From germline, CDR1 is ENHRY and CDR2 SYGVKD. The V gene is TRBV10-3, the J gene TRBJ2-7; D not certain. This sequence was found in a man aged 18 to 29 in good health. Specimen: naive CD4+ T cells sorted from blood. Subset here: CD45RA+ positively selected. CDR3 bases: TGTGCCATCAGTGAGATGGTAGTCACCTCCTACGAGCAGTACTTC. Translated, it gives CAISEMVVTSYEQYF.